The 9 T cell receptor beta chains reported below all come from one sample, sequenced in a study of TIL therapy for anti-PD-1-resistant metastatic lung cancer. The immunoSEQ assay was v3. Some clones are missing from TCRdb's copy, which holds only in-frame ones; the method was immunoSEQ multiplex PCR. The sample includes about 43,000 clones, 70% to 80% of them seen just once. Regarding time point: pre-treatment sample, taken before nivolumab and TIL therapy. This specimen was blood, taken at baseline. The receptors here all came from a man between 65 and 80 years old with non-small cell lung cancer.

The chain combines TRBV19 with TRBJ2-4; 8 nucleotides match TRBD1. V lost 7 bases, J lost 2 bases, and 4 bases stayed unmatched. Germline V lookup: CDR1 LNHDA, CDR2 SQIVND (reference sequence). This CDR3 contains 14 residues. The CDR3 bases are TGTGCCAGTACCGACAGGGGAACCAAAAACATTCAGTACTTC. Translated: CASTDRGTKNIQYF.

The CDR3 spells CASSTLLAGTTDTQYF. In DNA form, the CDR3 reads TGTGCCAGCAGCACCCTACTAGCGGGAACCACAGATACGCAGTATTTT. This chain uses TRBV7-9 with TRBJ2-3; 10 nucleotides align to TRBD2. The V gene end was trimmed by 5 bases and the J gene end by 2 bases; junction bases not matched to a gene: 7. The CDR3 is 16 amino acids. Germline assignment: CDR1 SEHNR and CDR2 FQNEAQ (reference sequence).

The chain joins TRBV11-3 to TRBJ2-1, with D maybe TRBD2 (6 bases). V lost 5 bases and J lost 2, with 19 bases in between. Germline V gene data show CDR1 as SGHNT and CDR2 as YENEEA. There are 17 residues in the CDR3. For the CDR3, the DNA is TGTGCCAGCAGCCCCTCCGGGCTAGCGACCACCTACAATGAGCAGTTCTTC. The encoded protein is CASSPSGLATTYNEQFF. The full variable domain, in which reference TRBV11-3 and TRBJ2-1 provide the parts outside the CDR3, is EAGVVQSPRYKIIEKKQPVAFWCNPISGHNTLYWYLQNLGQGPELLIRYENEEAVDDSQLPKDRFSAERLKGVDSTLKIQPAELGDSAVYLCASSPSGLATTYNEQFFGPGTRLTVL.

The chain has TRBV9 and TRBJ2-1; TRBD1 matches 7 bases. Germline V CDR1 and CDR2: SGDLS, YYNGEE. Trimming removed 0 bases from V and 10 bases from J; junction bases left unmatched: 10. CDR3 length equals 15 residues. CDR3 sequence: CASSVVGGAGNEQFF. The DNA for the CDR3 is TGTGCCAGCAGCGTAGTAGGGGGCGCAGGAAACGAGCAGTTCTTC.

V usage is TRBV10-1 and J usage is TRBJ2-2, with 7 bases lining up with TRBD1. CDR1 and CDR2 from the germline V gene are WNHNN and SYGVQD (reference sequence). V trimming: 3 bases; J trimming: 3 bases; junction bases outside the gene matches: 4. This CDR3 comprises 15 residues. The CDR3 here is CASSERTGDTGELFF. CDR3 DNA sequence: TGCGCCAGCAGTGAACGAACAGGGGACACCGGGGAGCTGTTTTTT.

The V call is TRBV7-9, the J call TRBJ2-1; D assignment may be TRBD1 or TRBD2 (7 bases each). The germline CDR1 and CDR2 sequences are SEHNR and FQNEAQ (reference sequence). This CDR3 region has 16 residues. With 5 bases removed from V and 0 bases from J, the gap between germline ends came to 14 bases. DNA for the CDR3: TGTGCCAGCAGCCGGATCAGGGGGGGCTCCTACAATGAGCAGTTCTTC. It encodes CASSRIRGGSYNEQFF.

This chain uses TRBV5-1 with TRBJ1-1; 7 nucleotides line up with TRBD1. In germline, CDR1 is SGHRS, CDR2 YFSETQ. The CDR3 has 16 residues. With V trimmed by 1 base and J by 0 bases, 6 bases remained unmatched. This CDR3 is CASSLSFQGVNTEAFF. As DNA, the CDR3 is TGCGCCAGCAGCTTGAGCTTCCAGGGGGTGAACACTGAAGCTTTCTTT.

V usage is TRBV28 and J usage is TRBJ2-3; the D gene is possibly TRBD2 (5 bases). V lost 3 bases, J lost 5 bases, and 12 bases lay in between. The CDR3 is 14 amino acids. Germline V gene sequence: CDR1 MDHEN, CDR2 SYDVKM. CDR3 region: CASSFQTGGDTQYF. The CDR3 region has the DNA TGTGCCAGCAGTTTCCAGACCGGAGGAGATACGCAGTATTTT.

V gene TRBV5-1 combines with J gene TRBJ1-4; D not certain. V lost 4 bases, J lost 8 bases, and 9 bases lay in between. The CDR3 has 12 residues. The V gene's germline CDR1 is SGHRS and CDR2 YFSETQ. The CDR3 DNA sequence: TGCGCCAGCAGCGGCGGACGGGAAAAACTGTTTTTT. It codes for CASSGGREKLFF.